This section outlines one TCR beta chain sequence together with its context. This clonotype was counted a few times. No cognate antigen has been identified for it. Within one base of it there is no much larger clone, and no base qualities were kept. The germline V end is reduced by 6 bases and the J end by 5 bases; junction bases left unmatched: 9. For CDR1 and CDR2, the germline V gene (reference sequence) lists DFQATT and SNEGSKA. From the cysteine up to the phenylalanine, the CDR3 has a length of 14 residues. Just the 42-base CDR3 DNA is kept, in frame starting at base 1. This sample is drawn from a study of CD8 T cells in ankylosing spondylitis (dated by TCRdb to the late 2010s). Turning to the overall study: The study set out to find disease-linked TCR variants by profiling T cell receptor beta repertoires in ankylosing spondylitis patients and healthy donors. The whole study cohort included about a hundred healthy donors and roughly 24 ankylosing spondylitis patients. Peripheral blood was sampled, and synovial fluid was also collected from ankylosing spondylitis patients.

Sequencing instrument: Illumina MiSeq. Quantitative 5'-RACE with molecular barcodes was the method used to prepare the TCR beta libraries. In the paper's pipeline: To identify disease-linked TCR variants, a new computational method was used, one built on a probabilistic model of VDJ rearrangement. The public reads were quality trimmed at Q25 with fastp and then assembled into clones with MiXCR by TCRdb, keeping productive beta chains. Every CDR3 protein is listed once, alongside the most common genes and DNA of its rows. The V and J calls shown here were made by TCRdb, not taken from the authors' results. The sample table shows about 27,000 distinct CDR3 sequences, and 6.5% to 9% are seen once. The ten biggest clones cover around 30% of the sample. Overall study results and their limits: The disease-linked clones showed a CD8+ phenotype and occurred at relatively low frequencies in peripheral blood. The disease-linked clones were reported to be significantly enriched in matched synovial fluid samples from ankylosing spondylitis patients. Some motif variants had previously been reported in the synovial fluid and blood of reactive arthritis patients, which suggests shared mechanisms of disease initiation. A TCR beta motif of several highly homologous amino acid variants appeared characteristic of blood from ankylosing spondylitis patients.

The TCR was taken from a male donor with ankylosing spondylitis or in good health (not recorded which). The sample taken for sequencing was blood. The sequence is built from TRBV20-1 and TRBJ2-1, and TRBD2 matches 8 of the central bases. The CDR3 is CSASRRGVNNEQFF. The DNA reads TGCAGTGCAAGCAGGCGGGGGGTTAACAATGAGCAGTTCTTC.